This TCR beta chain was sequenced for a study of beta chain features in type 1 diabetes (dated 2018 in TCRdb). For the wider study: No differences in mean age, gender distribution, total cell number or subset yield were found between patients and healthy donors. A total of just under 110,000,000 sorted cells were examined across all samples, and RNA yield correlated strongly with the number of cells per subset. The study compared the TCRB repertoires of sorted circulating CD4+ T cell subsets in recently diagnosed type 1 diabetes patients with those in matched healthy donors. Regulatory and stem cell-like memory subsets were obtained from only 8 patients and roughly 8 healthy donors, while naive and central memory subsets were obtained from all 30 or so donors.

A remark on this clone: Its target antigen remains unknown. The input lacks base qualities; no much larger clone sits a single base away.

CDR1 SGHRS and CDR2 YFSETQ were looked up in the germline V gene. V is pared back by 1 base and J by 2 bases, with 12 bases lying between the germline termini. The CDR3 has 15 amino acids, counting the end cysteine and phenylalanine. Of all the DNA, just the CDR3 is kept, 45 bases in frame from base 1. Summary of the overall study and its limitations: Fewer insertions and more nucleotide deletions at VDJ recombination sites were observed in patients with type 1 diabetes, implying thymic rearrangement abnormalities. Only small numbers of individuals were included in the HLA sub-analyses, which left unresolved whether HLA type had any influence on TCRB rearrangement. Because cDNA was sequenced instead of genomic DNA, activated cells with high expression could be over-represented, although the groups did not differ in activation or CD3 levels. Naive, central memory and regulatory TCRB repertoires appeared to be more similar among patients than among healthy donors. A moderate but significant shortening of TCRB CDR3 length was observed in type 1 diabetes patients in all four CD4+ subsets. Shorter templates might be favored by PCR, yet because patient and control samples were amplified and corrected together, any such skew would affect both groups equally.

The High Capacity cDNA Reverse Transcription Kit was used to reverse transcribe all of the isolated RNA, meaning that expressed TCRB transcripts were what got sequenced. Deep immunoSEQ sequencing was applied to naive, central memory and regulatory T cell samples, giving an average of about 3.8 million total reads per sample. Sorted cells were lysed in RLT buffer and RNA was extracted with DNase-treated RNeasy Micro or Mini kits, depending on cell number. Each cell subset was processed on its own to prevent cross-contamination, while patient and healthy donor samples were processed together. The immunoSEQ multiplex PCR was used to amplify TCRB sequences from cDNA, generating 87-bp fragments that spanned the CDR3 region. The amplicons were sequenced using the Illumina HiSeq platform. Per the original workflow: Synthetic template baselines were used to correct PCR bias computationally, reads within Hamming distance 2 were collapsed together, and singletons that could not be merged were discarded. Reads were aligned against IMGT so that V, D and J genes, CDR3 length and insertions or deletions at six rearrangement sites could be assigned. Within each subset, clonotype counts were normalized to the number of sorted cells before true diversity and Gini coefficients were calculated with the tcR R package. Repertoire sharing was quantified using the overlap coefficient calculated on TCRB nucleotide sequences. As a proxy for the pre-selection repertoire, out-of-frame TCRB sequences from naive cells were analyzed. The table comes from immuneACCESS by way of TCRdb, which keeps in-frame sequences with V and J called. Part of the clones is missing from these tables; in studies checked, under half for an unresolved V gene and the rest for unknown reasons. The DNA gave D and trimming, while V, J and clone size come from that table. Within this sample are 500,000 to 850,000 clones, with 11% to 15% of them counted one time only. The top ten hold 0.035% to 0.04% of the sample.

A single peripheral blood draw of around 120 mL on average was collected from each donor into heparinised tubes. Using a panel that included CD45RO, CCR7, CD25, CD127, CD95 and CD27, naive, central memory, regulatory and stem cell-like memory CD4+ T cells were sorted on a BD FACSAria II. Every sorted population had a purity above 95%. PBMCs were isolated right away by Lymphoprep density gradient centrifugation and were stained directly, without culture. So that batch effects would be minimized, each experiment stained and sorted samples in pairs, pairing one healthy donor with one patient. This chain is built from TRBV5-1 and TRBJ1-2, and TRBD1 may be the D gene, going by 5 matching bases. The sample consisted of naive CD4+ T cells from blood. Per the publication, the cell subset or site label means: true naive CD4+ T cells. The source is a man between 18 and 29 years old with type 1 diabetes. Read as DNA, the sequence is TGCGCCAGCAGCTTGCCCGGGACGACCAACTATGGCTACACCTTC. Its protein product is CASSLPGTTNYGYTF.